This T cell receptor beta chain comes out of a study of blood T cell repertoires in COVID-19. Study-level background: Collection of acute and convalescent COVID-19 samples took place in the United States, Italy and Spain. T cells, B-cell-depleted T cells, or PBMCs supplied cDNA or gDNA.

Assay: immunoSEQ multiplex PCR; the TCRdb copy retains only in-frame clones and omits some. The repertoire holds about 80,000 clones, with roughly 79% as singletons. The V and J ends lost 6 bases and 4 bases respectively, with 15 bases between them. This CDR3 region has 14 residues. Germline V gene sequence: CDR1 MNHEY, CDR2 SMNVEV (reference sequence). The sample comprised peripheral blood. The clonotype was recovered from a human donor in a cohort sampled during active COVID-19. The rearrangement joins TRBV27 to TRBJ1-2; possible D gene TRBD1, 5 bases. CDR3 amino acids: CASSPTAGPYGYTF. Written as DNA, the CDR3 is TGTGCCAGCAGCCCTACGGCAGGGCCCTATGGCTACACCTTC.